One T cell receptor (beta chain) is described in this entry. The antigen remains unidentified. The data were taken from a study of cytomegalovirus exposure and HLA in healthy donors. Across the study: It was reported in a later analysis that the same platform had been used for the 120 validation repertoires as for the 550 to 700 first-cohort repertoires. General observations from the study: The authors listed 150 to 200 TCR beta chains as cytomegalovirus-associated. Reported performance of the classifier showed diagnosis of cytomegalovirus status with high specificity and sensitivity. Specificity of a few CMV-associated chains for CMV antigens was verified in vitro.

Sequencing used immunoSEQ multiplex PCR; TCRdb keeps in-frame clones, though not all of them. The data hold about 130,000 clones, with approximately 90% observed a single time. This CDR3 has 15 amino acids. Trimming took 5 bases from V and 5 from J; bases not matched to a gene: 7. Germline V gene data show CDR1 as SGHVS and CDR2 as FQNEAQ. The sequenced sample was PBMCs. The chain is built from TRBV7-8 and TRBJ2-5; TRBD2 agrees at 11 bases. The TCR originated in a woman younger than 45 in good health and CMV-seropositive. The CDR3 sequence is CASSPTSGGRETQYF. The CDR3 DNA sequence: TGTGCCAGCAGCCCTACTAGCGGGGGAAGGGAGACCCAGTACTTC.